This paragraph covers one T cell receptor beta chain sequence. The data belong to a study of T cells in Graves' hyperthyroidism and ophthalmopathy. Amplification of TCR beta CDR3 regions used RNA as the template. Using the HTBI primer set, a first-round RT-PCR was run on the TCR CDR3. TCRdb re-called the multiplex PCR reads with MiXCR, one entry per CDR3 protein. The sample has hundreds of thousands of distinct CDR3 sequences, about 14% seen once. Between the trimmed V and J ends, which lost 4 bases and 4 bases, there was a span of 12 bases. Looked up from germline, CDR1 is SGHRS and CDR2 is YFSETQ. CDR3 length: 13 residues.

The sample comprised blood. This receptor was taken from a woman in her twenties or thirties with Graves' hyperthyroidism that later progressed to Graves' ophthalmopathy. The chain employs TRBV5-1 and TRBJ2-7, with D possibly matching TRBD1 (6 bases). CDR3 DNA sequence: TGCGCCAGCAGCACGGACAGAAATTACGAGCAGTACTTC. It codes for CASSTDRNYEQYF.